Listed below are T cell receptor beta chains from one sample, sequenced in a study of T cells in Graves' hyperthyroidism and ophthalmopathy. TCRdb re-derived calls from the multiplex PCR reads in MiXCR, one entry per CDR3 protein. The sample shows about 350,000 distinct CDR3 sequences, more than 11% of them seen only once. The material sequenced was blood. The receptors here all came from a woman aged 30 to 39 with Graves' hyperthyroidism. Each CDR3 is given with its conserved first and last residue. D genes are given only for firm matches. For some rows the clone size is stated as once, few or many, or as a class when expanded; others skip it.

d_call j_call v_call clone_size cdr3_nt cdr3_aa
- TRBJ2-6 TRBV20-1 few TGCAGTGCTAGTTCGTCTACCGGGGCCAACGTCCTGACTTTC CSASSSTGANVLTF
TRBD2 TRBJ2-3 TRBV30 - TGTGCCTGGAGTCGCACTAGCGGCTATAGCACAGATACGCAGTATTTT CAWSRTSGYSTDTQYF
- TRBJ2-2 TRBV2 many TGTGCCAGCAAAGGGAGGCTAGCAAGGACCGGGGAGCTGTTTTTT CASKGRLARTGELFF
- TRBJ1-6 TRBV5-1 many TGCGCCAGCAGCTTGGCGGTGGGGGGGGGTTCACCCCTCCACTTT CASSLAVGGGSPLHF
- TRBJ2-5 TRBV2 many TGTGCCAGCAGCCCGTTAGAGACCCAGTACTTC CASSPLETQYF
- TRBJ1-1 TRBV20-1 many TGCAGTGCTAGAGATGCTCAGGGCCGGAACACTGAAGCTTTCTTT CSARDAQGRNTEAFF
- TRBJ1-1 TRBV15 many TGTGCCACCAGCAGAGTTGAGATGAACACTGAAGCTTTCTTT CATSRVEMNTEAFF
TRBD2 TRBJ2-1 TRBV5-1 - TGCGCCGGCAGCTCGAGACTAGCGGGAGGTAGTCTTGGCAATGAGCAGTTCTTC CAGSSRLAGGSLGNEQFF
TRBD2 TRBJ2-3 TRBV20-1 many TGCAGTGCCACCCTCGGATGGGGAGGGCCGACAGATACGCAGTATTTT CSATLGWGGPTDTQYF
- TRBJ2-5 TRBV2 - TGTGCCAGCAAGGAACGGGATTCTACCCAGTACTTC CASKERDSTQYF
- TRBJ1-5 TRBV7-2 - TGTGCCAGCAGCTTAGAGGGGATGGGGCAGCCCCAGCATTTT CASSLEGMGQPQHF
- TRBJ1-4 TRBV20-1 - TGCAGTGCTCGGACACAGCGAGACGAAAAACTGTTTTTT CSARTQRDEKLFF
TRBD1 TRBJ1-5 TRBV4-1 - TGCGCCAGCAGCTATCTCCAGGGGGACGGCAATCAGCCCCAGCATTTT CASSYLQGDGNQPQHF
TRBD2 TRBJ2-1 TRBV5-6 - TGTGCCAGCAGCCTGATACTTCTAGCGGGACGCTCCTACAATGAGCAGTTCTTC CASSLILLAGRSYNEQFF
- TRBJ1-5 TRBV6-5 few TGTGCCAGCAGTTACTCCAGAGATAGCAATCAGCCCCAGCATTTT CASSYSRDSNQPQHF
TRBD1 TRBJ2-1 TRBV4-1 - TGCGCCAGCAGCCAAGATCCCGGGGCGAGGGACAGGGAAGAGCAGTTCTTC CASSQDPGARDREEQFF
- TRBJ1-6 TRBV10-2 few TGCGCCAGCAGAGGGAGTTCCGTCAACAATTCACCCCTCCACTTT CASRGSSVNNSPLHF
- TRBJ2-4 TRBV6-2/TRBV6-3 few TGTGCCAGCAGTTACACCTATAACATTGTGGAGAACCTAGCCAAAAACATTCAGTACTTC CASSYTYNIVENLAKNIQYF
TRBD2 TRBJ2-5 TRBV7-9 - TGTGCCAGCAGCCCCGGAGCGGGAGGGCCTCTTGGAGAGACCCAGTACTTC CASSPGAGGPLGETQYF
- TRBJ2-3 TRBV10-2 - TGCGCCAGCAGTGAGGACGGGGCAGATACGCAGTATTTT CASSEDGADTQYF
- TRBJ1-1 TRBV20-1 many TGCAGTGCCCGGTCGGGGTCAATGAACACTGAAGCTTTCTTT CSARSGSMNTEAFF
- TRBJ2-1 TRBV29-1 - TGCAGCCTCCAGATTGAGGGGGTATACAATGAGCAGTTCTTC CSLQIEGVYNEQFF
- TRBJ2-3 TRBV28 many TGTGCCAGCAGTTCAGGGTCGGCGGGCACAGATACGCAGTATTTT CASSSGSAGTDTQYF
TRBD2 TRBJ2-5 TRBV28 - TGTGCCAGCAGCAAAGGGACTAGCGGGAGTGAGACCCAGTACTTC CASSKGTSGSETQYF
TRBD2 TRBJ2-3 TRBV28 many TGTGCCAGCAGTCTAGCGGGAGGTACTAGCACAGATACGCAGTATTTT CASSLAGGTSTDTQYF
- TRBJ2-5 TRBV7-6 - TGTGCCAGCAGCTTAGTGGAGACGGCCTGGACCCAGTACTTC CASSLVETAWTQYF
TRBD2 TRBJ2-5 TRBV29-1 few TGCAGCGTTGACCCGGGACTAGCGCCCATACAAGAGACCCAGTACTTC CSVDPGLAPIQETQYF
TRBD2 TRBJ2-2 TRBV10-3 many TGTGCCATCAGTGACCAACCTAGCGGGAGTACCACCGGGGAGCTGTTTTTT CAISDQPSGSTTGELFF
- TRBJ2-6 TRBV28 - TGTGCCAGCAGGGCAACCGATGGCTCTGGGGCCAACGTCCTGACTTTC CASRATDGSGANVLTF
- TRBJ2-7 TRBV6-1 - TGTGCCAGCATAGGGGGTAGCGGCTCCTACGAGCAGTACTTC CASIGGSGSYEQYF
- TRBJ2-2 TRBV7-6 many TGTGCCAGCAAGCTGACTAGTTCGAACACCGGGGAGCTGTTTTTT CASKLTSSNTGELFF
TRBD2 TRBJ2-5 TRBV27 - TGTGCCAGCAGCGGCACCCTTAGCGGGAGCTCGGGAGAGACCCAGTACTTC CASSGTLSGSSGETQYF
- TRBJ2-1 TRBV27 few TGTGCCAGCAGTTTGGTTTATCCCCTCTACAATGAGCAGTTCTTC CASSLVYPLYNEQFF
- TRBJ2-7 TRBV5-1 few TGCGCCAGCAGCTTGGCTCCAGGGTCCGAGCAGTACTTC CASSLAPGSEQYF
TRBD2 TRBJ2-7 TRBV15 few TGTGCCACCAGCATTGTCCCAAGCGGGAGTTGCGAGCAGTACTTC CATSIVPSGSCEQYF
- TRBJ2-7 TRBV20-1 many TGCAGTGCTAGGGCCCTCCACGGGAGAGCGGACGAGCAGTACTTC CSARALHGRADEQYF